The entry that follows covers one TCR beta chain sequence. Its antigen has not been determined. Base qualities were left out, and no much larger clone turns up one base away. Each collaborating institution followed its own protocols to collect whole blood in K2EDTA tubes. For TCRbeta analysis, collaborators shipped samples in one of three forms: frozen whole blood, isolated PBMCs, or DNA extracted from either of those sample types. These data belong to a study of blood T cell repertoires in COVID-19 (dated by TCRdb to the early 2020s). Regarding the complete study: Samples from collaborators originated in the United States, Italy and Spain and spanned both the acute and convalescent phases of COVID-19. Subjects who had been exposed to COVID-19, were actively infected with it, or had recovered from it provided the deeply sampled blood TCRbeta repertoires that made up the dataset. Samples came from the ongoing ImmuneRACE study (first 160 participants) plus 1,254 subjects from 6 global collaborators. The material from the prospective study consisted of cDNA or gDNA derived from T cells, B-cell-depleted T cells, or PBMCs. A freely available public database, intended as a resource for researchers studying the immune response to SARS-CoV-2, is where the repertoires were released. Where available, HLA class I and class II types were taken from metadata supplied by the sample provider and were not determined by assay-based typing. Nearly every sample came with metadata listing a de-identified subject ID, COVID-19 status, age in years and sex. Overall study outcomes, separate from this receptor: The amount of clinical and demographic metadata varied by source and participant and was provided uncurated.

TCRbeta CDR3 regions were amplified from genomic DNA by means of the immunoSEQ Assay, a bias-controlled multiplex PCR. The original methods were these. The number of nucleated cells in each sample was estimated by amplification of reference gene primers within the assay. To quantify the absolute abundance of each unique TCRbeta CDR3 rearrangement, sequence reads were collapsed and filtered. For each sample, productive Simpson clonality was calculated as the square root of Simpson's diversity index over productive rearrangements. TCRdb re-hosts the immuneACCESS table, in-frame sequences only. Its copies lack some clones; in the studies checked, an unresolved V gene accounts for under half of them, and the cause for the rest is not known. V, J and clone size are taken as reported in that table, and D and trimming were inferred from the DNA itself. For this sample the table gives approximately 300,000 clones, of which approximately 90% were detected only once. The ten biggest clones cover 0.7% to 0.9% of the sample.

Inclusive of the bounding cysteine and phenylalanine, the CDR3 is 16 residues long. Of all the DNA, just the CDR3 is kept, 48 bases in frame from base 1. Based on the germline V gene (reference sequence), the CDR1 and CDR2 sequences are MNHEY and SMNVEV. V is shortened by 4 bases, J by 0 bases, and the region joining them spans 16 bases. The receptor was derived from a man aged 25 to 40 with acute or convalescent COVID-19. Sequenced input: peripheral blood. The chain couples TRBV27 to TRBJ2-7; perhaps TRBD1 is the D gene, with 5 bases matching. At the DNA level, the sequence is TGTGCCAGCAGTTCCTTCTCGACAGACCCCTCCTACGAGCAGTACTTC. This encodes CASSSFSTDPSYEQYF.